This TCR beta chain comes out of a study of cytomegalovirus exposure and HLA in healthy donors. Study-wide results and limits: The study flagged some 180 TCR beta chains as cytomegalovirus-associated. The availability of immune exposure information extended only to CMV serostatus.

The germline V gene encodes CDR1 SGHTA and CDR2 FQGNSA. V lost 5 bases, J lost 4 bases, and 12 bases lay in between. This CDR3 has 14 amino acids. A remark on this clone: Its antigen is still unknown.

Both 60 Vbeta primers and 13 Jbeta primers went into the PCR. Assay used: immunoSEQ multiplex PCR; TCRdb lists only in-frame clones, some missing. The sample records some 110,000 clones, roughly four fifths being singletons. The chain links TRBV7-2 to TRBJ1-5; D is unresolved. This receptor was taken from a man aged 45-65 years in good health and CMV-seronegative. The specimen was PBMCs. CDR3 amino acids: CASSRGLENQPQHF. In DNA form, the CDR3 reads TGTGCCAGCAGCCGCGGGTTGGAGAATCAGCCCCAGCATTTT.